These 17 T cell receptor beta chains were all obtained from the same sample, sequenced in a study of blood T cell repertoires in COVID-19. Clones were sequenced by immunoSEQ multiplex PCR, and TCRdb holds only the in-frame ones, with some missing. The sample holds around 84,000 clones; over 65% are singletons and the top ten take roughly 5.6%. Sequenced material: peripheral blood. The receptor source for this set is a man between 45 and 60 years old with active or convalescent COVID-19.

This chain uses TRBV27 with TRBJ2-1; 12 bases map to TRBD1. V was pared by 4 bases and J by 4 bases, with 5 bases of the junction left unmatched. The germline CDR1 and CDR2 sequences are MNHEY and SMNVEV (reference sequence). This CDR3 contains 16 residues. The CDR3 protein is CASSWGQGARYNEQFF. The CDR3 region has the DNA TGTGCCAGCAGTTGGGGACAGGGGGCGAGATACAATGAGCAGTTCTTC.

The V gene is TRBV7-9, the J gene TRBJ2-3, with D possibly being TRBD2 (5 bases). The CDR3 spans 14 residues. Trimming removed 1 base at V and 6 bases at J, with 11 bases between. Germline V gene lookup returns CDR1 SEHNR and CDR2 FQNEAQ (reference sequence). DNA of the CDR3: TGTGCCAGCAGCTTAGATACAGAGCGGGATACGCAGTATTTT. The encoded protein is CASSLDTERDTQYF.

The genes are TRBV4-2 and TRBJ2-1; 7 nucleotides line up with TRBD2. Germline CDR1 reads LGHNA; CDR2 reads YNFKEQ. There are 15 residues in the CDR3. V was clipped by 0 bases and J by 6 bases; unmatched bases: 5. The CDR3 bases are TGTGCCAGCAGCCAAGACTCCGGGACTATCAATGAGCAGTTCTTC. This sequence encodes CASSQDSGTINEQFF.

This sequence joins TRBV14 and TRBJ2-3; 9 bases are shared with TRBD1. CDR1 and CDR2 (germline): SGHDN, FVKESK. This CDR3 region has 17 residues. Trimming at V came to 2 bases and at J to 1 base, leaving 7 bases not matched to a gene. The CDR3 region is CASSQSPWDRGTDTQYF. Written as DNA, the CDR3 is TGTGCCAGCAGCCAATCCCCCTGGGACAGGGGCACAGATACGCAGTATTTT.

The V gene is TRBV7-3, the J gene TRBJ2-2; D uncertain. CDR3 length: 13 amino acids. Germline V gene data show CDR1 as SGHTA and CDR2 as FQGTGA. The V and J ends lost 3 bases and 4 bases respectively, with 6 bases between them. The chain's CDR3 is CASSFSPTGELFF. CDR3 bases: TGTGCCAGCAGCTTCTCCCCCACCGGGGAGCTGTTTTTT.

The chain carries TRBV30 and TRBJ2-4; weak D call: TRBD1 (6 bases). Per germline, CDR1 GTSNPN and CDR2 SVGIG (reference sequence). Trimming removed 4 bases at V and 0 bases at J, with 10 bases between. This CDR3 has 14 amino acids. DNA for the CDR3: TGTGCCTGGAAATACAGGGAAGCCAAAAACATTCAGTACTTC. The encoded protein is CAWKYREAKNIQYF.

This chain joins TRBV24-1 and TRBJ1-1; 7 positions match TRBD1. Germline assignment: CDR1 KGHDR and CDR2 SFDVKD. V shed 7 bases and J 0 bases; nucleotides not matched to a gene: 1. The CDR3 covers 13 residues. CDR3 sequence reads: CATRDRLNTEAFF. CDR3 in DNA: TGTGCCACCAGGGACAGGTTGAACACTGAAGCTTTCTTT.

Only one count was recorded for this clone. The J gene is TRBJ1-6, the V gene TRBV10-3; D is undetermined. Trimming left V 3 bases short and J 6 bases short, with 3 bases between. This CDR3 spans 12 amino acids. Germline V gene data show CDR1 as ENHRY and CDR2 as SYGVKD. The CDR3 is CAISDSNSPLHF. The CDR3 DNA follows: TGTGCCATCAGTGACAGTAATTCACCCCTCCACTTT.

The chain is built from TRBV25-1 and TRBJ1-1; 7 bases agree with TRBD1. Germline lookup yields CDR1 MGHDK and CDR2 SYGVNS. The ends lost 5 bases at V and 4 bases at J; junction bases unmatched: 10. This CDR3 spans 15 amino acids. CDR3 amino acids: CASSRGTGVATEAFF. CDR3 sequence (DNA): TGTGCCAGCAGTAGGGGCACAGGGGTAGCCACTGAAGCTTTCTTT. The full variable domain, completed using reference TRBV25-1 and TRBJ1-1, is EADIYQTPRYLVIGTGKKITLECSQTMGHDKMYWYQQDPGMELHLIHYSYGVNSTEKGDLSSESTVSRIRTEHFPLTLESARPSHTSQYLCASSRGTGVATEAFFGQGTRLTVV.

The rearrangement joins TRBV5-1 to TRBJ1-1, with D possibly being TRBD1 (5 bases). This CDR3 contains 16 residues. CDR1 and CDR2 (germline): SGHRS, YFSETQ. Trimming took off 0 bases at V and 6 bases at J, with 18 bases between the two ends. The CDR3 loop is CASSLAPGLGMAEAFF. CDR3 coding DNA: TGCGCCAGCAGCTTGGCCCCGGGACTGGGAATGGCTGAAGCTTTCTTT.

The V and J genes are TRBV7-2 and TRBJ2-2; weak D call: TRBD2 (7 bases). V was trimmed by 3 bases and J by 3 bases, leaving 17 bases between them. This CDR3 has 17 amino acids. Germline V gene data show CDR1 as SGHTA and CDR2 as FQGNSA. The CDR3 region is CASSLNWGGPYTGELFF. DNA for the CDR3: TGTGCCAGCAGCTTGAATTGGGGGGGCCCCTACACCGGGGAGCTGTTTTTT.

The CDR3 is CAISDSATDSYEQYF. The CDR3 bases are TGTGCCATCAGTGATTCAGCGACAGATTCATACGAGCAGTACTTC. V is TRBV10-3 and J is TRBJ2-7; tentative D call: TRBD1 (5 bases). The CDR3 has 15 residues. Germline-derived CDR1 and CDR2 are ENHRY and SYGVKD. V lost 3 bases to trimming and J lost 4 bases, with 16 bases between them.

This chain uses TRBV20-1 with TRBJ2-7; 9 bases fit TRBD1. Per germline, CDR1 DFQATT and CDR2 SNEGSKA (reference sequence). The CDR3 extends over 14 amino acids. Germline trimming cut 5 bases from V and 3 bases from J; bases unmatched to any gene: 8. CDR3 in DNA: TGCAGTGCTCGTGACAGGGGGTCCCTCTACGAGCAGTACTTC. The encoded protein is CSARDRGSLYEQYF.

The chain employs TRBV7-9 and TRBJ1-2; 7 nucleotides line up with TRBD1. The V gene's germline CDR1 is SEHNR and CDR2 FQNEAQ (reference sequence). This CDR3 spans 14 amino acids. The J segment lost 3 bases and the V segment lost 10 bases, leaving 11 bases of the junction unmatched. The DNA of the CDR3 is TGTGCCACGACAAACAGGGGTGAACACTATGGCTACACCTTC. It yields the protein CATTNRGEHYGYTF.

This clone has just one count. The chain combines TRBV25-1 with TRBJ1-1; D unresolved. CDR3 length: 14 amino acids. Germline CDR1 reads MGHDK; CDR2 reads SYGVNS. V lost 0 bases to trimming and J lost 2 bases, with 7 bases between them. The DNA of the CDR3 is TGTGCCAGCAGTGAATACGGGGATAACACTGAAGCTTTCTTT. Protein product: CASSEYGDNTEAFF.

The chain couples TRBV4-1 to TRBJ2-2, with D perhaps matching TRBD2 (6 bases). Germline V CDR1 and CDR2: MGHRA, YSYEKL. Trimming took off 3 bases at V and 1 base at J, with 21 bases between the two ends. The CDR3 consists of 19 residues. DNA for the CDR3: TGCGCCAGCAGCCACGGGATATGGAGGCGGGACTTGAACACCGGGGAGCTGTTTTTT. It encodes CASSHGIWRRDLNTGELFF.

This chain links TRBV10-3 with TRBJ1-1; tentative D call: TRBD1 (6 bases). The CDR3 has 15 amino acids. Germline V gives CDR1 ENHRY, CDR2 SYGVKD. The V end was cut by 0 bases, the J end by 4 bases, with 12 bases between. For the CDR3, the DNA is TGTGCCATCAGTGAGTCGGCAGGGGATGGCACTGAAGCTTTCTTT. Translating gives CAISESAGDGTEAFF.